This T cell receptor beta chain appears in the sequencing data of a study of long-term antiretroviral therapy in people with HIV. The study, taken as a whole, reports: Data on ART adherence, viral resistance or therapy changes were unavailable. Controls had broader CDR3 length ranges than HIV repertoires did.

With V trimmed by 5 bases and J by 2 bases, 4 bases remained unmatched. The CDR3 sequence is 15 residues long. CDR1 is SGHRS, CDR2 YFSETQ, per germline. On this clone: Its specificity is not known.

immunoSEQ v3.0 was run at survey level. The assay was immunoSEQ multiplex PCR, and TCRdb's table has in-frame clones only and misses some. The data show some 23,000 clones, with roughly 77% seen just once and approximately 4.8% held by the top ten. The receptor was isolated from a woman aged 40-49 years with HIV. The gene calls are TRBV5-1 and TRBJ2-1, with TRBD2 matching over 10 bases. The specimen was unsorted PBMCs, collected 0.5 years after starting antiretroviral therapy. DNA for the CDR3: TGCGCCAGCAGGACGAGCGGGGGGGCCTACAATGAGCAGTTCTTC. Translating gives CASRTSGGAYNEQFF.